The clone carrying this TCR beta chain was counted a few times. Its antigen is still unknown. This CDR3 contains 14 residues. The germline V gene encodes CDR1 GTSNPN and CDR2 SVGIG (reference sequence). V dropped 4 bases and J dropped 4; count of bases not matched to a gene: 8. The entry originates in a study of shared clonotypes between healthy human individuals. Notes on the study in general: Sequencing depth was predicted to influence how clonotypes are shared among donors. Sampling covered nothing but blood. Tissue TCR repertoires likely differ from those found in blood.

The assay was immunoSEQ multiplex PCR, and TCRdb's table has in-frame clones only and misses some. This sample has around 1.1 million clones; 60% to 80% occur once, and the top ten carry 0.7% to 0.95%. The receptor was isolated from a man aged 18 to 35 in good health. Some clones in this sample may be carry-over from other donors' samples. The sequencing sample was made of memory CD4+ T cells from PBMCs. This sample's subset: CD45RA-negative fraction. The J gene is TRBJ2-5, the V gene TRBV30; 8 bases are a match to TRBD2. The CDR3 sequence is CAWTGHSGAETQYF. CDR3 nucleotide sequence: TGTGCCTGGACGGGACATAGCGGGGCAGAGACCCAGTACTTC.